This T cell receptor (beta chain) was obtained from a study of blood T cell repertoires in COVID-19. The ends lost 8 bases at V and 2 bases at J; junction bases unmatched: 10. Germline V lookup: CDR1 LNHDA, CDR2 SQIVND (reference sequence). This CDR3 spans 16 amino acids. Generated by immunoSEQ multiplex PCR, the TCRdb table keeps only in-frame clones and is missing some. Among under 100,000 clones, more than 75% were seen once, and the ten largest hold over 4%. J is TRBJ2-5 and V is TRBV19; 11 bases are a match to TRBD2. This clonotype was obtained from a man aged 35 to 55 with acute or convalescent COVID-19. Sequencing was done on a sample of peripheral blood. The chain's CDR3 is CASSPGLAGNQETQYF. The CDR3 DNA sequence: TGTGCCAGTTCCCCCGGACTAGCGGGTAATCAAGAGACCCAGTACTTC.